This is a list of T cell receptor beta chains from one sample in a study of memory CD4+ T cells and cytomegalovirus serostatus. Using immunoSEQ multiplex PCR, the repertoire was profiled, and TCRdb retains in-frame clones only, with some absent. The repertoire has over 55,000 clones, over 75% of them found once; the top ten carry approximately 0.82%. The sample consisted of memory CD4+ T cells from blood. The receptors stem from an adult in good health and CMV-seronegative. CDR3s include the opening cysteine and the closing phenylalanine or tryptophan. The D gene is left open where the match is weak. Some rows mark clone size as missing; the rest say once, few, many or name a class of expanded clone.

J	size	V	D	DNA	CDR3
TRBJ2-5	NA	TRBV6-1	NA	TGTGCCAGCAGTGAAGTCGGGAGAACAAGAAAGACCCAGTACTTC	CASSEVGRTRKTQYF
TRBJ2-2	few	TRBV19	TRBD1	TGTGCCAGTATGCGGACAGGGGGGTCCGGGGAGCTGTTTTTT	CASMRTGGSGELFF
TRBJ2-3	NA	TRBV29-1	NA	TGCAGCGCCGGGACTTCAACCGCCCATACGCAGTATTTT	CSAGTSTAHTQYF
TRBJ1-2	many	TRBV19	NA	TGTGCCAGTAGGGATACCGGGACATCGGGTGGCTACACCTTC	CASRDTGTSGGYTF
TRBJ2-2	NA	TRBV5-1	NA	TGCGCCAGCAGCTTGCGAGACAGTTTTACCGGGGAGCTGTTTTTT	CASSLRDSFTGELFF
TRBJ2-5	few	TRBV7-6	NA	TGTGCCAGCAGCTTAGCGCGGGTGGTAGAGACCCAGTACTTC	CASSLARVVETQYF
TRBJ2-4	few	TRBV5-6	NA	TGTGCCAGCAGCTTCAGGGGAAGAAACATTCAGTACTTC	CASSFRGRNIQYF
TRBJ1-3	NA	TRBV7-9	NA	TGTGCCAGCAGCCACAGGGAAGTGAGAAACACCATATATTTT	CASSHREVRNTIYF
TRBJ2-5	NA	TRBV7-6	NA	TGTGCCAGCAGCCTTGAGCGCGAGACCCAGTACTTC	CASSLERETQYF
TRBJ2-1	NA	TRBV5-4	TRBD1	TGTGCCAGCAGCGGGGAGGGGGGACAGGGCCAGTTCTTC	CASSGEGGQGQFF
TRBJ2-5	NA	TRBV2	NA	TGTGCCAGCAGTAAGGACAGCCCGACCCTCGGGGAGACCCAGTACTTC	CASSKDSPTLGETQYF
TRBJ2-4	NA	TRBV6-6	NA	TGTGCCAGCAGTTACCCCGCGGGGTGGAACATTCAGTACTTC	CASSYPAGWNIQYF
TRBJ2-1	NA	TRBV5-1	NA	TGCGCCAGCAGCTTGTCCGACAGGGACTTAAATGAGCAGTTCTTC	CASSLSDRDLNEQFF
TRBJ1-3	NA	TRBV6-5	NA	TGTGCCAGCAGAAGCTCTGGAAACACCATATATTTT	CASRSSGNTIYF
TRBJ1-1	NA	TRBV4-2	TRBD1	TGTGCCAGCAGCCAAGAAAGGGGGCCCAACACTGAAGCTTTCTTT	CASSQERGPNTEAFF
TRBJ2-1	NA	TRBV9	NA	TGTGCCAGCAGCGTAGCTCAGGGGTCCTACAATGAGCAGTTCTTC	CASSVAQGSYNEQFF
TRBJ1-2	NA	TRBV5-1	NA	TGCGCCAGCAGCTTTTCTTGGCAGGCCTATGGCTACGCCTTC	CASSFSWQAYGYAF
TRBJ2-1	NA	TRBV28	TRBD2	TGTGCCAGCAGTTATCATAGCGGGGGGGTCTTGGAGCAGTTCTTC	CASSYHSGGVLEQFF
TRBJ1-3	NA	TRBV5-1	NA	TGCGCCAGCAGCTTGGAGAGCACTGGAAACACCATATATTTT	CASSLESTGNTIYF
TRBJ2-1	NA	TRBV10-3	TRBD2	TGTGCCATCAGTGAGTCGAGCGGGGCTATGGTAAATGAGCAGTTCTTC	CAISESSGAMVNEQFF
TRBJ2-2	once	TRBV7-6	TRBD2	TGTGCCAGCAGCGGGACTAGCGGGACCGGGGAGCTGTTTTTT	CASSGTSGTGELFF
TRBJ2-3	once	TRBV2	TRBD2	TGTGCCAGCAGCTTACCTAGCGGGCAGTATTTT	CASSLPSGQYF
TRBJ2-5	few	TRBV28	NA	TGTGCCAGCTCCTTCGGGGGGCAGCAAGAGACCCAGTACTTC	CASSFGGQQETQYF
TRBJ2-5	NA	TRBV7-6	TRBD2	TGTGCCAGCAGCCGACGGACTAGCGGGAAAGAGACCCAGTACTTC	CASSRRTSGKETQYF
TRBJ1-5	NA	TRBV5-6	NA	TGTGCCAGCAGCTTGGGACAGGTGAATAATCAGCCCCAGCATTTT	CASSLGQVNNQPQHF
TRBJ2-2	NA	TRBV6-1	NA	TGTGCCAGCAGTGAAGCGCGAGGCACCGGGGAGCTGTTTTTT	CASSEARGTGELFF